Listed below are T cell receptor beta chains from one sample, sequenced in a study of vaccination effects on CD4 cells after COVID-19. Measured with immunoSEQ multiplex PCR; TCRdb has only the in-frame clones, and not every one. Of some 50,000 clones listed, about 74% were seen once; the top ten hold roughly 5.2%. For these TCRs, the target antigens are not known. The sample was CD4+ T cells from PBMCs cultured without peptide, taken after COVID-19 vaccination. Receptors originate from a human donor who had a prior SARS-CoV-2 infection. Each CDR3 is given with its conserved first and last residue. The order of the fields is V gene, D gene, clone size, J gene, CDR3 protein, CDR3 DNA. D genes are given only for firm matches. The size field is filled for only some rows; it gives once, few, many or a size class.

V gene: TRBV7-3; D gene: .; clone size: few; J gene: TRBJ1-1; CDR3 protein: CASSLSGMRDEAFF; CDR3 DNA: TGTGCCAGCAGCTTAAGCGGTATGCGGGACGAAGCTTTCTTT
V gene: TRBV20-1; D gene: .; clone size: .; J gene: TRBJ1-2; CDR3 protein: CSASPPGGANYGYTF; CDR3 DNA: TGCAGTGCTAGTCCCCCGGGGGGGGCGAACTATGGCTACACCTTC
V gene: TRBV28; D gene: .; clone size: .; J gene: TRBJ1-2; CDR3 protein: CASTRGGPANYGYTF; CDR3 DNA: TGTGCCAGCACTCGGGGGGGACCCGCTAACTATGGCTACACCTTC
V gene: TRBV15; D gene: .; clone size: .; J gene: TRBJ2-7; CDR3 protein: CATSLERLENYEQYF; CDR3 DNA: TGTGCCACCAGCCTAGAGCGACTAGAGAACTACGAGCAGTACTTC
V gene: TRBV27; D gene: .; clone size: once; J gene: TRBJ2-1; CDR3 protein: CASSLYRGSYNEQFF; CDR3 DNA: TGTGCCAGCAGTTTATACCGGGGCTCCTACAATGAGCAGTTCTTC
V gene: TRBV3-1/TRBV3-2; D gene: .; clone size: .; J gene: TRBJ2-2; CDR3 protein: CASSRTARDTGELFF; CDR3 DNA: TGTGCCAGCAGCCGGACTGCCCGGGACACCGGGGAGCTGTTTTTT
V gene: TRBV5-4; D gene: TRBD1; clone size: few; J gene: TRBJ1-6; CDR3 protein: CASSDKTGFSPLHF; CDR3 DNA: TGTGCCAGCAGCGATAAGACAGGGTTCTCACCCCTCCACTTT
V gene: TRBV2; D gene: .; clone size: once; J gene: TRBJ2-6; CDR3 protein: CASRQGGSGANVLTF; CDR3 DNA: TGTGCCAGCAGACAGGGAGGGTCTGGGGCCAACGTCCTGACTTTC
V gene: TRBV19; D gene: TRBD2; clone size: .; J gene: TRBJ2-2; CDR3 protein: CASSGGRDTGELFF; CDR3 DNA: TGTGCCAGTAGTGGAGGGAGGGACACCGGGGAGCTGTTTTTT
V gene: TRBV7-2; D gene: TRBD2; clone size: few; J gene: TRBJ2-5; CDR3 protein: CASSIVPSGGENQETQYF; CDR3 DNA: TGTGCCAGCAGTATAGTTCCCAGCGGGGGGGAAAACCAAGAGACCCAGTACTTC
V gene: TRBV11-2; D gene: TRBD2; clone size: few; J gene: TRBJ2-7; CDR3 protein: CASSLRTSFSYEQYF; CDR3 DNA: TGTGCCAGCAGCCTGCGGACTAGCTTCAGTTACGAGCAGTACTTC
V gene: TRBV3-1/TRBV3-2; D gene: TRBD1; clone size: few; J gene: TRBJ1-2; CDR3 protein: CASSHPGGEDGYTF; CDR3 DNA: TGTGCCAGCAGCCATCCAGGGGGCGAGGATGGCTACACCTTC
V gene: TRBV5-1; D gene: .; clone size: .; J gene: TRBJ2-5; CDR3 protein: CASSFTGDETQYF; CDR3 DNA: TGCGCCAGCAGCTTTACGGGGGATGAGACCCAGTACTTC
V gene: TRBV29-1; D gene: TRBD1; clone size: .; J gene: TRBJ1-1; CDR3 protein: CSVVETGFEAFF; CDR3 DNA: TGCAGCGTTGTTGAGACAGGGTTTGAAGCTTTCTTT
V gene: TRBV29-1; D gene: .; clone size: .; J gene: TRBJ2-2; CDR3 protein: CSVAPSGNTGELFF; CDR3 DNA: TGCAGCGTGGCTCCGTCCGGAAACACCGGGGAGCTGTTTTTT
V gene: TRBV6-5; D gene: .; clone size: .; J gene: TRBJ1-5; CDR3 protein: CASNRRYGNQPQHF; CDR3 DNA: TGTGCCAGCAATCGCAGGTACGGGAATCAGCCCCAGCATTTT
V gene: TRBV3-1/TRBV3-2; D gene: TRBD1; clone size: .; J gene: TRBJ1-2; CDR3 protein: CASSQDFRQGYGYTF; CDR3 DNA: TGTGCCAGCAGCCAAGATTTCCGACAGGGATACGGCTACACCTTC
V gene: TRBV5-1; D gene: .; clone size: few; J gene: TRBJ1-2; CDR3 protein: CASSLGPEGIYGYTF; CDR3 DNA: TGCGCCAGCAGCTTGGGACCAGAAGGGATCTATGGCTACACCTTC
V gene: TRBV19; D gene: .; clone size: .; J gene: TRBJ1-5; CDR3 protein: CASSADRNQPQHF; CDR3 DNA: TGTGCCAGTAGTGCCGACAGGAATCAGCCCCAGCATTTT
V gene: TRBV4-2; D gene: TRBD2; clone size: .; J gene: TRBJ2-7; CDR3 protein: CASSQAETSGRERGLSSYEQYF; CDR3 DNA: TGTGCCAGCAGCCAAGCCGAGACTAGCGGGAGGGAACGGGGGCTCAGCTCCTACGAGCAGTACTTC
V gene: TRBV13; D gene: TRBD2; clone size: .; J gene: TRBJ2-1; CDR3 protein: CASSLFLRAAGGEQFF; CDR3 DNA: TGTGCCAGCAGCTTATTTCTCCGGGCGGCGGGGGGTGAGCAGTTCTTC
V gene: TRBV10-3; D gene: .; clone size: .; J gene: TRBJ1-1; CDR3 protein: CAISESVNTEAFF; CDR3 DNA: TGTGCCATCAGTGAGTCGGTTAACACTGAAGCTTTCTTT
V gene: TRBV5-4; D gene: .; clone size: .; J gene: TRBJ2-5; CDR3 protein: CASSATSLRGETQYF; CDR3 DNA: TGTGCCAGCAGCGCAACCTCTCTCCGGGGGGAGACCCAGTACTTC
V gene: TRBV7-8; D gene: TRBD1; clone size: .; J gene: TRBJ1-2; CDR3 protein: CASSSIRGRLYGYTF; CDR3 DNA: TGTGCCAGCAGTTCAATCAGGGGGAGGCTTTATGGCTACACCTTC
V gene: TRBV27; D gene: .; clone size: .; J gene: TRBJ2-7; CDR3 protein: CASSYGTEPYEQYF; CDR3 DNA: TGTGCCAGCAGTTACGGTACGGAACCCTACGAGCAGTACTTC
V gene: TRBV18; D gene: TRBD1; clone size: .; J gene: TRBJ1-1; CDR3 protein: CASSVNRGLDTEAFF; CDR3 DNA: TGTGCCAGCTCCGTGAACAGGGGGTTAGACACTGAAGCTTTCTTT
V gene: TRBV7-2; D gene: TRBD2; clone size: .; J gene: TRBJ2-2; CDR3 protein: CASSYGGAGGELFF; CDR3 DNA: TGTGCCAGCAGCTACGGGGGGGCCGGCGGGGAGCTGTTTTTT
V gene: TRBV25-1; D gene: .; clone size: .; J gene: TRBJ2-5; CDR3 protein: CASSAPGHEETQYF; CDR3 DNA: TGTGCCAGCAGTGCCCCGGGACACGAAGAGACCCAGTACTTC
V gene: TRBV7-9; D gene: .; clone size: .; J gene: TRBJ2-7; CDR3 protein: CASTPFDGEQYF; CDR3 DNA: TGTGCCAGCACCCCGTTTGACGGCGAGCAGTACTTC
V gene: TRBV2; D gene: .; clone size: .; J gene: TRBJ2-5; CDR3 protein: CASSGAATISETQYF; CDR3 DNA: TGTGCCAGCAGTGGGGCAGCTACTATCTCCGAGACCCAGTACTTC
V gene: TRBV9; D gene: TRBD1; clone size: few; J gene: TRBJ2-1; CDR3 protein: CASSVDRGQTYNEQFF; CDR3 DNA: TGTGCCAGCAGCGTTGACAGGGGGCAAACCTACAATGAGCAGTTCTTC
V gene: TRBV6-5; D gene: TRBD1; clone size: .; J gene: TRBJ1-1; CDR3 protein: CASSRDRASEAFF; CDR3 DNA: TGTGCCAGCAGTAGAGACAGGGCTTCTGAAGCTTTCTTT
V gene: TRBV5-4; D gene: TRBD2; clone size: .; J gene: TRBJ2-3; CDR3 protein: CASSLVWTSGGASTDTQYF; CDR3 DNA: TGTGCCAGCAGCTTGGTTTGGACTAGCGGGGGGGCCAGCACAGATACGCAGTATTTT
V gene: TRBV5-4; D gene: TRBD2; clone size: .; J gene: TRBJ2-7; CDR3 protein: CASSLPVSGAPSYEQYF; CDR3 DNA: TGTGCCAGCAGCTTGCCTGTTAGCGGGGCCCCCTCCTACGAGCAGTACTTC
V gene: TRBV6-5; D gene: .; clone size: .; J gene: TRBJ1-2; CDR3 protein: CASSPRGGRYGYTF; CDR3 DNA: TGTGCCAGCAGCCCGAGGGGGGGGCGGTATGGCTACACCTTC
V gene: TRBV7-8; D gene: .; clone size: once; J gene: TRBJ2-1; CDR3 protein: CASIYSPIFIDNEQFF; CDR3 DNA: TGTGCCAGCATCTATAGTCCGATCTTTATTGACAATGAGCAGTTCTTC